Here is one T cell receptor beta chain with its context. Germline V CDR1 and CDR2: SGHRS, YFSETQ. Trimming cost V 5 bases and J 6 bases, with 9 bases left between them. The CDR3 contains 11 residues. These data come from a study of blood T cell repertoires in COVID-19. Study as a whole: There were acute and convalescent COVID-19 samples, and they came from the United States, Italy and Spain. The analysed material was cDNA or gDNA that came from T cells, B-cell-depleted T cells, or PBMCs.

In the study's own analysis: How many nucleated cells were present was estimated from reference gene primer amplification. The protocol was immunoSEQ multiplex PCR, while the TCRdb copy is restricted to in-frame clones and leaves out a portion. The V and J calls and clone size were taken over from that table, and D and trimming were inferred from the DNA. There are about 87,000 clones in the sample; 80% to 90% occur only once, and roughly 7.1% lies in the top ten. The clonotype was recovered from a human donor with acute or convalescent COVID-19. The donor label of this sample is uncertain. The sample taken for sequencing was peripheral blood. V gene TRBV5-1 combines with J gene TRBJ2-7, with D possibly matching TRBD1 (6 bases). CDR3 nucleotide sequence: TGCGCCAGCAGATCAGGGGCCGAGCAGTACTTC. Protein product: CASRSGAEQYF.